Presented here are 9 T cell receptor beta chains from one specimen sequenced in a study of cytomegalovirus exposure and HLA in healthy donors. With 60 Vbeta and 13 Jbeta primers, the PCR was carried out. TCRdb keeps only in-frame clones here, not all; method: immunoSEQ multiplex PCR. The sample records about 150,000 clones, approximately 80% being singletons. Material for sequencing was PBMCs. These receptors were obtained from a middle-aged woman in good health and CMV-seronegative.

As regards this clone: At one end, the junction sequence differs from germline, possibly due to a read error. The rearrangement joins TRBV18 to TRBJ2-1, with TRBD1 matching over 8 bases. The CDR3 contains 16 residues. Germline values: CDR1 KGHSH, CDR2 LQKENI. CDR3 region: CASHQTGASSHNEQFF. The CDR3, as DNA: TGTGCCAGCCACCAGACAGGGGCAAGCTCCCACAATGAGCAGTTCTTC.

The V and J genes are TRBV2 and TRBJ1-2; 9 bases are shared with TRBD1. J gave up 2 bases and V 0 bases, and 4 bases lay outside the gene matches. The germline gives CDR1 SNHLY, CDR2 FYNNEI. This CDR3 comprises 16 residues. The CDR3 loop reads CASSEASGTGNYGYTF. For the CDR3, the DNA is TGTGCCAGCAGTGAAGCCTCTGGGACAGGGAACTATGGCTACACCTTC.

This clone was observed once. The chain carries TRBV28 and TRBJ1-1; TRBD1 matches 10 bases. J gave up 6 bases and V 3 bases, and 13 bases lay outside the gene matches. The germline V gene has CDR1 MDHEN and CDR2 SYDVKM. This CDR3 has 17 amino acids. The CDR3 here is CASSFRQGATLGSEAFF. The CDR3 region has the DNA TGTGCCAGCAGTTTCAGACAGGGGGCCACTTTGGGGTCTGAAGCTTTCTTT. Complete variable domain (other parts from reference TRBV28 and TRBJ1-1): DVKVTQSSRYLVKRTGEKVFLECVQDMDHENMFWYRQDPGLGLRLIYFSYDVKMKEKGDIPEGYSVSREKKERFSLILESASTNQTSMYLCASSFRQGATLGSEAFFGQGTRLTVV.

The V call is TRBV7-2, the J call TRBJ2-5, with TRBD2 identical over 10 bases. The CDR3 totals 13 residues. Germline values: CDR1 SGHTA, CDR2 FQGNSA. With V trimmed by 4 bases and J by 9 bases, 5 bases remained unmatched. CDR3 in DNA: TGTGCCAGCAGCTCTAGGAGCGGGGGGGCCCAGTACTTC. It yields the protein CASSSRSGGAQYF.

The rearrangement uses TRBV10-3 and TRBJ2-3; 13 nucleotides align to TRBD2. The germline V gene encodes CDR1 ENHRY and CDR2 SYGVKD. Trimming took 2 bases from V and 4 from J; bases not matched to a gene: 6. The CDR3 consists of 17 residues. The CDR3 protein is CAISEPAGLAGADTQYF. CDR3 nucleotides: TGTGCCATCAGTGAGCCCGCCGGACTAGCGGGGGCAGATACGCAGTATTTT.

The chain couples TRBV27 to TRBJ2-1; D call uncertain. Per germline, CDR1 MNHEY and CDR2 SMNVEV (reference sequence). The CDR3 extends over 11 amino acids. V shed 4 bases and J shed 6 bases, with 4 bases lying between them. CDR3 in amino acids: CASSSLNEQFF. CDR3 DNA: TGTGCCAGCAGTTCCCTCAATGAGCAGTTCTTC.

The chain links TRBV12-5 to TRBJ1-2; TRBD1 is a possible D gene (6 bases). The CDR3 covers 15 residues. The germline V gene encodes CDR1 LGHNT and CDR2 FRNRAP. Trimming took off 0 bases at V and 1 base at J, with 9 bases between the two ends. CDR3: CASGLVYRVNYGYTF. CDR3 nucleotides: TGTGCTAGTGGTTTGGTATACAGGGTTAACTATGGCTACACCTTC.

V gene TRBV28 combines with J gene TRBJ1-5; TRBD1 matches at 8 bases. In germline, CDR1 is MDHEN, CDR2 SYDVKM. V lost 5 bases and J lost 2; bases outside the gene matches: 8. The CDR3 loop spans 16 amino acids. The CDR3 bases are TGTGCCAGCAGTAGACCTGGACAGGGAGGCAATCAGCCCCAGCATTTT. It translates to CASSRPGQGGNQPQHF. Full variable domain (outside the CDR3, taken from reference TRBV28 and TRBJ1-5): DVKVTQSSRYLVKRTGEKVFLECVQDMDHENMFWYRQDPGLGLRLIYFSYDVKMKEKGDIPEGYSVSREKKERFSLILESASTNQTSMYLCASSRPGQGGNQPQHFGDGTRLSIL.

This clone has just one count. J is TRBJ2-3 and V is TRBV11-2; TRBD1 is a possible D gene (5 bases). CDR1 and CDR2 from the germline V gene are SGHAT and FQNNGV. V lost 0 bases, J lost 12 bases, and 10 bases lay in between. The CDR3 length is 12 residues. The CDR3 nucleotides are TGTGCCAGCAGCTTAGAGGGGCGTACCCAGTATTTT. Protein sequence: CASSLEGRTQYF.